These 27 T cell receptor beta chains came from one sample sequenced in a study of shared clonotypes between healthy human individuals. Repertoires were generated with immunoSEQ multiplex PCR, while TCRdb's copy carries only in-frame clones and drops some. The top ten clones hold about 0.89% of a sample with around 1,000,000 clones, 60% to 80% of them seen once. Sequenced sample: memory CD4+ T cells from PBMCs. The subset is: CD45RA-negative fraction. The source is a young man in good health. Some clones in this sample may be carry-over from other donors' samples.

J is TRBJ2-5 and V is TRBV28, with 13 bases identical to TRBD2. The J segment lost 5 bases and the V segment lost 3 bases, leaving 6 bases of the junction unmatched. The CDR3 is 16 residues long. Germline CDR1 is MDHEN and CDR2 is SYDVKM. The CDR3 spells CASSFQLAGGQETQYF. CDR3 in DNA: TGTGCCAGCAGTTTTCAACTAGCGGGAGGGCAGGAGACCCAGTACTTC.

This chain uses TRBV28 with TRBJ2-7, with D possibly being TRBD1 or TRBD2 (5 bases each). The germline V and J ends were trimmed by 4 bases and 5 bases, with 12 bases remaining between them. CDR3 length equals 13 residues. Germline V gene data show CDR1 as MDHEN and CDR2 as SYDVKM. This CDR3 is CASSSGTADEQYF. Here the CDR3 DNA reads TGTGCCAGCAGTTCGGGGACCGCGGACGAGCAGTACTTC.

The V call is TRBV29-1, the J call TRBJ2-5; 8 bases are shared with TRBD1. The CDR3 extends over 14 amino acids. From germline, CDR1 is SQVTM and CDR2 ANQGSEA. The V and J ends lost 6 bases and 3 bases, in that order; junction bases with no gene match: 9. CDR3 residues: CSVFTTGAKETQYF. The CDR3 nucleotides are TGCAGCGTCTTTACGACAGGGGCAAAAGAGACCCAGTACTTC.

This rearrangement joins TRBV6-1 to TRBJ2-7, with TRBD1 as a possible D gene (5 bases). Germline V gene sequence: CDR1 MNHNS, CDR2 SASEGT. The CDR3 covers 16 residues. The V end lost 1 base, the J end lost 3 bases, and 16 bases lay between the germline ends. The CDR3 nucleotides are TGTGCCAGCAGTGAAGGGGTGGGGCAGGGCGTCTACGAGCAGTACTTC. Encoded protein: CASSEGVGQGVYEQYF.

The chain carries TRBV7-3 and TRBJ2-1; 10 positions match TRBD2. The CDR3 consists of 12 residues. The germline V gene has CDR1 SGHTA and CDR2 FQGTGA. The trim removed 3 bases at V and 13 bases at J, leaving 3 bases unmatched. The CDR3: CASSFLAGVQFF. In nucleotides, the CDR3 is TGTGCCAGCAGCTTCCTAGCGGGAGTACAGTTCTTC.

The CDR3 here is CASSARVNQPQHF. CDR3 nucleotides: TGTGCCAGCAGCGCCAGGGTGAATCAGCCCCAGCATTTT. The chain combines TRBV9 with TRBJ1-5; a possible D gene is TRBD1 (5 bases). This CDR3 is 13 amino acids long. Germline V gives CDR1 SGDLS, CDR2 YYNGEE. V was clipped by 3 bases and J by 4 bases, with 8 bases between them.

The V call is TRBV27, the J call TRBJ2-7, with D maybe TRBD2 (7 bases). Germline CDR1 reads MNHEY; CDR2 reads SMNVEV (reference sequence). The CDR3 spans 16 residues. The V end was cut by 4 bases, the J end by 7 bases, with 23 bases between. The CDR3 region is CASSSKGDLPREEQYF. For the CDR3, the DNA is TGTGCCAGCAGTTCCAAGGGGGACCTACCGCGGGAGGAGCAGTACTTC.

The chain has TRBV6-5 and TRBJ2-3; 10 nucleotides line up with TRBD2. This CDR3 is 14 amino acids long. The V and J ends lost 8 bases and 7 bases, in that order; junction bases with no gene match: 9. In germline, CDR1 is MNHEY, CDR2 SVGAGI. This CDR3 is CASGPSGSGNTQYF. CDR3 bases: TGTGCCAGCGGGCCTAGCGGGAGCGGGAATACGCAGTATTTT.

This clone was seen once. This specimen includes other DNA sequences encoding the same CDR3. The chain employs TRBV9 and TRBJ1-2; D is undetermined. Germline CDR1 is SGDLS and CDR2 is YYNGEE. CDR3 length: 13 amino acids. Trimming removed 2 bases from V and 1 base from J, with 6 bases in between. CDR3 residues: CASSVDRNYGYTF. The CDR3 nucleotides read TGTGCCAGCAGCGTGGACCGTAACTATGGCTACACCTTC.

This clone was observed once. The chain has TRBV9 and TRBJ2-3; maybe TRBD1 (5 bases). This CDR3 is built from 14 residues. Per the germline V gene, CDR1 is SGDLS and CDR2 is YYNGEE. V lost 2 bases to trimming and J lost 0 bases, with 7 bases between them. Here the CDR3 DNA reads TGTGCCAGCAGCGTCAGGGTTAGCACAGATACGCAGTATTTT. The encoded protein is CASSVRVSTDTQYF.

The chain combines TRBV11-2 with TRBJ1-2; TRBD1 might be the D (5 bases). Per germline, CDR1 SGHAT and CDR2 FQNNGV. V dropped 1 base and J dropped 6 bases, with 15 bases sitting between them. The CDR3 totals 15 residues. The CDR3 is CASSLGPGLLDGYTF. The CDR3 DNA follows: TGTGCCAGCAGCTTAGGCCCAGGGCTGCTAGATGGCTACACCTTC.

The rearrangement joins TRBV19 to TRBJ1-1, with 9 bases identical to TRBD1. With V trimmed by 1 base and J by 7 bases, 7 bases remained unmatched. Germline values: CDR1 LNHDA, CDR2 SQIVND (reference sequence). The CDR3 spans 15 residues. Here the CDR3 DNA reads TGTGCCAGTAGTATAGGTGGGACAGGGAGATATGAAGCTTTCTTT. Its protein product is CASSIGGTGRYEAFF. The variable domain in full, completed from reference TRBV19 and TRBJ1-1, reads DGGITQSPKYLFRKEGQNVTLSCEQNLNHDAMYWYRQDPGQGLRLIYYSQIVNDFQKGDIAEGYSVSREKKESFPLTVTSAQKNPTAFYLCASSIGGTGRYEAFFGQGTRLTVV.

V and J are TRBV7-3 and TRBJ2-7, with 14 bases matching TRBD2. The ends lost 5 bases at V and 5 bases at J; junction bases unmatched: 2. The germline CDR1 and CDR2 sequences are SGHTA and FQGTGA. This CDR3 contains 14 residues. CDR3 sequence (DNA): TGTGCCAGCAGCCCGGGACTAGCGGGAGACGAGCAGTACTTC. The encoded protein is CASSPGLAGDEQYF.

As for this clone: This likely came from a read error, as a far larger clone is one base away. The same CDR3 can be traced to other DNA sequences in this sample. V gene TRBV12-5 combines with J gene TRBJ1-2; the D is unclear. The length of the CDR3 is 11 residues. Trimming left V 6 bases short and J 6 bases short, with 8 bases between. Germline assignment: CDR1 LGHNT and CDR2 FRNRAP. The CDR3 loop reads CASGSPNGYTF. As DNA, the CDR3 is TGTGCTAGTGGCTCCCCAAATGGCTACACCTTC.

The chain links TRBV7-8 to TRBJ1-3; TRBD1 matches at 7 bases. CDR3 length: 16 amino acids. Germline CDR1 SGHVS, CDR2 FQNEAQ. V was pared by 4 bases and J by 0 bases, with 6 bases of the junction left unmatched. The CDR3 is CASSSRQGGSGNTIYF. The CDR3 DNA is TGTGCCAGCAGCTCAAGACAGGGCGGCTCTGGAAACACCATATATTTT. Full variable domain (outside the CDR3, taken from reference TRBV7-8 and TRBJ1-3): GAGVSQSPRYKVAKRGQDVALRCDPISGHVSLFWYQQALGQGPEFLTYFQNEAQLDKSGLPSDRFFAERPEGSVSTLKIQRTQQEDSAVYLCASSSRQGGSGNTIYFGEGSWLTVV.

The chain is built from TRBV7-6 and TRBJ2-3; 9 bases are shared with TRBD2. The CDR3 length is 15 residues. V lost 5 bases, J lost 5 bases, and 8 bases stayed unmatched. In germline, CDR1 is SGHVS, CDR2 FNYEAQ. The CDR3 region is CASSERLADLDTQYF. CDR3 DNA: TGTGCCAGCAGCGAAAGACTAGCGGATTTAGATACGCAGTATTTT.

The chain employs TRBV2 and TRBJ2-6, with 9 nucleotides matching TRBD1. Germline assignment: CDR1 SNHLY and CDR2 FYNNEI. V shed 5 bases and J 1 base; nucleotides not matched to a gene: 6. The CDR3 runs to 17 residues. CDR3 DNA sequence: TGTGCCAGCAGTCCACAGGGGGCTAAGTCTGGGGCCAACGTCCTGACTTTC. Translated, it gives CASSPQGAKSGANVLTF.

This chain connects TRBV29-1 to TRBJ1-4; 7 nucleotides agree with TRBD1. V was clipped by 7 bases and J by 2 bases; unmatched bases: 7. From germline, CDR1 is SQVTM and CDR2 ANQGSEA. The CDR3 loop spans 14 amino acids. The chain's CDR3 is CSARLQGTNEKLFF. In nucleotides, the CDR3 is TGCAGCGCTCGATTACAGGGGACTAATGAAAAACTGTTTTTT.

The rearrangement uses TRBV6-1 and TRBJ2-5; 8 nucleotides match TRBD2. V was pared by 6 bases and J by 7 bases, with 7 bases of the junction left unmatched. CDR1 MNHNS and CDR2 SASEGT come from the germline V gene. The CDR3 has 13 amino acids. The CDR3 loop reads CASSPGGVGTQYF. CDR3 DNA: TGTGCCAGCAGCCCCGGGGGGGTCGGGACCCAGTACTTC.

The chain carries TRBV6-6 and TRBJ1-2; D gene unclear. Germline CDR1 reads MNHNY; CDR2 reads SVGAGI (reference sequence). V lost 2 bases and J lost 3, with 13 bases in between. This CDR3 spans 15 amino acids. The CDR3 region has the DNA TGTGCCAGCAGTTACCCACGCGAAGGCGACTATGGCTACACCTTC. It yields the protein CASSYPREGDYGYTF.

The chain uses TRBV5-1 and TRBJ1-4; maybe TRBD1 (5 bases). This CDR3 contains 15 residues. From germline, CDR1 is SGHRS and CDR2 YFSETQ. Trimming cost V 5 bases and J 0 bases, with 11 bases left between them. The CDR3 DNA reads as TGCGCCAGCAGAAATCAGGGTTCAACTAATGAAAAACTGTTTTTT. Protein: CASRNQGSTNEKLFF.

This clone was seen just once. The chain is built from TRBV28 and TRBJ2-7, with a weak D call TRBD2 (6 bases). Germline V gene sequence: CDR1 MDHEN, CDR2 SYDVKM. The CDR3 has 14 amino acids. Trimming stripped 2 bases from V and 5 bases from J, with 13 bases between. CDR3 region: CASSLMEGWNEQYF. For the CDR3, the DNA is TGTGCCAGCAGTTTAATGGAGGGCTGGAACGAGCAGTACTTC.

V is TRBV28 and J is TRBJ1-5; maybe TRBD1 (6 bases). This CDR3 has 13 residues. Trimming took 6 bases from V and 4 from J, leaving 10 bases between them. CDR1 is MDHEN and CDR2 is SYDVKM in the germline V gene. CDR3 nucleotides: TGTGCCAGCAGCTGGGGGCCTAATCAGCCCCAGCATTTT. This gives the protein CASSWGPNQPQHF. The whole variable domain, remainder taken from reference TRBV28 and TRBJ1-5, is DVKVTQSSRYLVKRTGEKVFLECVQDMDHENMFWYRQDPGLGLRLIYFSYDVKMKEKGDIPEGYSVSREKKERFSLILESASTNQTSMYLCASSWGPNQPQHFGDGTRLSIL.

This chain uses TRBV11-3 with TRBJ2-7, with D possibly TRBD1 on 5 matching bases. Trimming took 2 bases from V and 7 from J, leaving 15 bases between them. The germline V gene has CDR1 SGHNT and CDR2 YENEEA. This CDR3 has 14 amino acids. The CDR3 here is CASSLTGTTFEQYF. In nucleotides, the CDR3 is TGTGCCAGCAGCTTAACAGGTACTACGTTTGAGCAGTACTTC. Full variable domain (outside the CDR3, taken from reference TRBV11-3 and TRBJ2-7): EAGVVQSPRYKIIEKKQPVAFWCNPISGHNTLYWYLQNLGQGPELLIRYENEEAVDDSQLPKDRFSAERLKGVDSTLKIQPAELGDSAVYLCASSLTGTTFEQYFGPGTRLTVT.

This clone was observed once. The rearrangement links TRBV30 to TRBJ1-2, with unresolved D. This CDR3 has 13 residues. Germline V CDR1 and CDR2: GTSNPN, SVGIG (reference sequence). V dropped 2 bases and J dropped 4 bases, with 11 bases sitting between them. The CDR3 sequence: CAWSPLTAYGYTF. CDR3 coding DNA: TGTGCCTGGAGTCCGCTGACGGCCTATGGCTACACCTTC. Using reference TRBV30 and TRBJ1-2 for the parts outside the CDR3, the full variable domain is SQTIHQWPATLVQPVGSPLSLECTVEGTSNPNLYWYRQAAGRGLQLLFYSVGIGQISSEVPQNLSASRPQDRQFILSSKKLLLSDSGFYLCAWSPLTAYGYTFGSGTRLTVV.

The J gene is TRBJ2-2, the V gene TRBV5-4; a weak D match, TRBD2 (7 bases). The germline CDR1 and CDR2 sequences are SGHNT and YYREEE (reference sequence). V lost 0 bases and J lost 4, with 13 bases in between. This CDR3 contains 16 residues. Here the CDR3 DNA reads TGTGCCAGCAGCTTGGAGGGGGGGCGCGTCACCGGGGAGCTGTTTTTT. This encodes CASSLEGGRVTGELFF.

Concerning this clone: A read error likely explains this, since a far larger clone differs by one base. The chain carries TRBV9 and TRBJ2-7; TRBD2 matches 9 bases. CDR1 and CDR2 (germline): SGDLS, YYNGEE. This CDR3 contains 16 residues. Trimming cost V 4 bases and J 3 bases; bases outside gene matches: 11. CDR3 amino acids: CASSPYKLAGFYEQYF. CDR3 sequence (DNA): TGTGCCAGCAGCCCCTATAAACTAGCGGGTTTCTACGAGCAGTACTTC.